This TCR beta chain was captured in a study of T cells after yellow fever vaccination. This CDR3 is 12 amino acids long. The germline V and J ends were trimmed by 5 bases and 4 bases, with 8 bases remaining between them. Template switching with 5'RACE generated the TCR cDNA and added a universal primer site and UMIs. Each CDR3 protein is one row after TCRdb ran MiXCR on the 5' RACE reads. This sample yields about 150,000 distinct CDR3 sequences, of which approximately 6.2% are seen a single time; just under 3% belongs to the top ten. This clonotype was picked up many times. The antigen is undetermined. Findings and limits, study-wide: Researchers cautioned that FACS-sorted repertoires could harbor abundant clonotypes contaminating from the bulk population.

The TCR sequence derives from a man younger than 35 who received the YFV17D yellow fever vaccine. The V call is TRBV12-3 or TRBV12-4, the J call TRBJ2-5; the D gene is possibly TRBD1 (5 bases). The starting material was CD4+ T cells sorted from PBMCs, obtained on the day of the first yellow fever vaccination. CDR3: CASSPGLETQYF. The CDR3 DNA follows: TGTGCCAGCAGTCCAGGGTTAGAGACCCAGTACTTC.